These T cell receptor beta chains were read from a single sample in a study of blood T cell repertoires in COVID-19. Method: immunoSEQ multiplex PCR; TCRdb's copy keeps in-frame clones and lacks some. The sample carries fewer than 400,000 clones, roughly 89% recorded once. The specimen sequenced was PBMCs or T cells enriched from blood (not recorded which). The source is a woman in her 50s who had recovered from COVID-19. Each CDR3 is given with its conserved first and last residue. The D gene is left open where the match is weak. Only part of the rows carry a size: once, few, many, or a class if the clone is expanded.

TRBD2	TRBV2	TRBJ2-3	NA	TGTGCCAGCAGTGATCTACTAGCGGAAACAGATACGCAGTATTTT	CASSDLLAETDTQYF
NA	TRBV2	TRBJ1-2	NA	TGTGCCAGCAGACCCACTGGTGACTATGGCTACACCTTC	CASRPTGDYGYTF
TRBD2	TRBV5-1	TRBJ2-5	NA	TGCGCCAGCAGCTCCGGACTAGCGGGGGCACAAGAGACCCAGTACTTC	CASSSGLAGAQETQYF
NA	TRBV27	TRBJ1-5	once	TGTGCCAGCAGCCCGGACACCTATAGCAATCAGCCCCAGCATTTT	CASSPDTYSNQPQHF
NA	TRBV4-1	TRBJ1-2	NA	TGCGCCAGCAGCCACGGGCCAGGACACAATAACTATGGCTACACCTTC	CASSHGPGHNNYGYTF
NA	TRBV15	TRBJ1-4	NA	TGTGCCACCAGCAGAGGACAAAACGGGATCCAAGAAAAACTGTTTTTT	CATSRGQNGIQEKLFF
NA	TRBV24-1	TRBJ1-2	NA	TGTGCCACCAGTGATCCCTCCTATGGCTACACCTTC	CATSDPSYGYTF
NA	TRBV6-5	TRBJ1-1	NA	TGTGCCAGCAGGTGGGGCAGTACCATGAACACTGAAGCTTTCTTT	CASRWGSTMNTEAFF
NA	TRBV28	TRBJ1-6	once	TGTGCCAGCAGTTCCCTGAGCTCCTATAATTCACCCCTCCACTTT	CASSSLSSYNSPLHF
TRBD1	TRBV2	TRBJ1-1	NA	TGTGCCAGCAGGGGGACAGGCGGGCGAGCTTTCTTT	CASRGTGGRAFF